The rows below give T cell receptor beta chains drawn from one sample of a study of pediatric ulcerative colitis. TCRdb keeps only in-frame clones here, not all; method: immunoSEQ multiplex PCR. The sample carries approximately 9,000 clones, approximately 89% recorded once. Sample: blood. Source of these receptors: a girl aged 10 to 17 with moderate ulcerative colitis. CDR3s include the opening cysteine and the closing phenylalanine or tryptophan. Each record gives: V gene, CDR3 protein.

TRBV2	CASSEQGNYGYTF
TRBV2	CASSGSGSNQPQHF
TRBV9	CASSVGPKQTGVGMNTEAFF
TRBV30	CAWSVPTGGVGTEAFF
TRBV2	CASSQGAYEQYF
TRBV7-2	CASSLTTGNYGYTF
TRBV4-1	CASSQVVRGNEQYF
TRBV5-1	CASSLSPLGGAKNIQYF
TRBV6-5	CASGTSEAGYGELFF
TRBV6-4	CASSDRPGYSPLHF
TRBV5-1	CASSSPWDGSDTIYF
TRBV6-5	CATSSGTGNTIYF
TRBV6-5	CASSYSYRAYEQYF
TRBV7-9	CASRPYVGGPSYEQYF
TRBV15	CATARGNTGELFF
TRBV6-5	CASSSPTGTGHDGYTF
TRBV6-1	CASSEALLIEAFF
TRBV6-1	CASSEGPSITQYF
TRBV9	CASSYRGTGGETQYF
TRBV28	CASSLYGQGYNEQFF
TRBV6-1	CASSEFLRELFF
TRBV5-1	CASSLDDRVPDTQYF
TRBV18	CASSPDRTYTEAFF
TRBV7-9	CASSRITVGDIQYF
TRBV7-9	CASSWGGRANEQFF
TRBV5-1	CASSPGQGQPYEQYF
TRBV6-1	CASSEHSSVGHLNYEQYF
TRBV5-1	CASSDGNTDTQYF
TRBV19	CASSTDKHHTYEQYF
TRBV7-6	CASSLDSNYGYTF
TRBV6-5	CASSYSGTDLTDTQYF
TRBV30	CAWTHRAGGLRQPQHF
TRBV5-7	CASSYRPRFEKLFF
TRBV7-2	CASPESPTGELFF
TRBV9	CASSVGVQNEKLFF
TRBV28	CASSRWSTGGLETQYF
TRBV7-9	CASTGGGNTIYF
TRBV19	CASRNVGGATEAFF
TRBV5-1	CASSLGGQGGNEQFF
TRBV7-9	CASSLALLTGENEKLFF
TRBV23-1	CASSRMNTEAFF
TRBV11-2	CASSLIGAGARDTQYF
TRBV6-1	CASSQLTGMNTEAFF
TRBV5-1	CASSWGTSGSYQETQYF
TRBV6-4	CASSDSPGGTDTQYF
TRBV19	CASSAVARVTGELFF
TRBV5-6	CASSFRGTGANVLTF
TRBV28	CASSLRGDEQFF
TRBV19	CASRPLAGPQHF
TRBV6-1	CASQDLGETAYEQYF
TRBV7-6	CASSPPSGVTNVQETQYF